A single sample gave rise to the 32 T cell receptor beta chains below, sequenced in a study of tumor-infiltrating lymphocytes in primary liver carcinoma. RNA and DNA were co-extracted from approximately 20-30 mg of unsorted bulk tissue. Starting material of approximately 500 ng total RNA yielded TCR beta cDNA via a constant-region primer. Nested multiplex PCR, run for three rounds with slightly modified ARM-PCR, yielded TCR beta libraries. A C-beta reverse primer and TRBV1-TRBV30 forward primers served in each of the first two PCR rounds, at approximately 10 cycles apiece. MiXCR was run by TCRdb on the multiplex PCR reads, yielding one entry per CDR3 protein. The data hold more than 100,000 distinct CDR3 sequences, with around 60% observed a single time. The source material was liver tumor tissue from sampling region 1. Indicated subset: tumor region T1, superior pole. The receptors shown here come from a woman in her fifties or sixties with primary liver carcinoma and hepatitis B virus infection.

About this clonotype itself: A much bigger clone sits one base away, suggesting this may be a read error. The genes are TRBV6-5 and TRBJ1-2; D unresolved. Trimming removed 6 bases at V and 2 bases at J, with 7 bases between. The CDR3 has 12 amino acids. Per the germline V gene, CDR1 is MNHEY and CDR2 is SVGAGI. DNA of the CDR3: TGTGCCAGCAGCCCGGACAACTATGGCTACACCTTC. It is translated as CASSPDNYGYTF.

In regard to this clonotype: The junction departs from the called germline gene at one end, perhaps through a read error. The chain carries TRBV11-2 and TRBJ1-6, with unresolved D. This CDR3 is built from 14 residues. CDR1 is SGHAT and CDR2 is FQNNGV in the germline V gene. For the CDR3, the DNA is TGTGCCAGCAGCTCAACGGGTAGGAGCTTACCCTTCCACTTT. Amino acid sequence: CASSSTGRSLPFHF.

This clonotype was recorded at least ten times. This chain connects TRBV6-5 to TRBJ1-1; D unclear. This CDR3 spans 12 amino acids. Per the germline V gene, CDR1 is MNHEY and CDR2 is SVGAGI. V was clipped by 8 bases and J by 4 bases, with 11 bases between them. CDR3 nucleotides: TGTGCCAGCGAGGGAGTGGGCACTGAAGCTTTCTTT. Amino acid sequence: CASEGVGTEAFF.

This clonotype was recorded only once. A much more abundant neighbour one base away suggests this may be a read error. In DNA, the CDR3 is TGTGCCAGCAGCTTGAACAAGGCTAATGAAAAACTGTTTTTT. This codes for CASSLNKANEKLFF. The V and J genes are TRBV5-4 and TRBJ1-4; D is undetermined. V shed 1 base and J shed 3 bases, with 7 bases lying between them. Germline V gene data show CDR1 as SGHNT and CDR2 as YYREEE (reference sequence). The CDR3 loop spans 14 amino acids.

This chain connects TRBV5-1 to TRBJ1-2; a weak D match, TRBD1 (6 bases). The germline V gene encodes CDR1 SGHRS and CDR2 YFSETQ. With 4 bases removed from V and 3 bases from J, the gap between germline ends came to 19 bases. The CDR3 has 16 amino acids. The CDR3 DNA reads as TGCGCCAGCAGCCCTGGGGCAGGGGTGATCGACTATGGCTACACCTTC. Translated: CASSPGAGVIDYGYTF.

As regards this clonotype: Being one base from a much bigger clone, this may be a read error. In DNA, the CDR3 is TGTGCCAGCAGTTTAGGCATCTCAGCGGGAGGGAGGGACAAGTACTTC. Protein sequence: CASSLGISAGGRDKYF. The chain uses TRBV12-3 or TRBV12-4 and TRBJ2-5; TRBD2 matches 10 bases. The J segment lost 12 bases and the V segment lost 1 base, leaving 14 bases of the junction unmatched. This CDR3 region has 16 residues.

This clonotype is classed as medium-sized (0.01 to 0.1%). As DNA, the CDR3 is TGTGCCAGCAGCTTAGGTGGCGGACTAGGGCGAAATGAGCAGTTCTTC. As protein: CASSLGGGLGRNEQFF. The rearrangement links TRBV11-3 to TRBJ2-1; 7 bases map to TRBD2. This CDR3 is 16 amino acids long. V lost 1 base to trimming and J lost 7 bases; unmatched junction nucleotides: 10. Germline V gene sequence: CDR1 SGHNT, CDR2 YENEEA.

This clonotype was counted ten times or more. The genes are TRBV12-3 or TRBV12-4 and TRBJ2-7, with D perhaps TRBD2 (5 bases). The CDR3 consists of 15 residues. Trimming removed 3 bases from V and 4 bases from J, with 16 bases in between. This chain's CDR3 is CASSFSLPGKYEQYF. The CDR3 coding sequence is TGTGCCAGCAGTTTTAGCCTTCCGGGGAAATACGAGCAGTACTTC.

This clonotype was detected many times. The rearrangement uses TRBV12-3 or TRBV12-4 and TRBJ2-1; D is ambiguous. The CDR3 totals 12 residues. Between the trimmed V and J ends, which lost 4 bases and 3 bases, there was a span of 4 bases. CDR3 DNA sequence: TGTGCCAGCAGTTCGGTCTACAATGAGCAGTTCTTC. It encodes CASSSVYNEQFF.

For this clonotype: One end of the junction fails to match germline, which may point to a read error. V is TRBV11-2 and J is TRBJ2-3; D is perhaps TRBD2 (5 bases). Per germline, CDR1 SGHAT and CDR2 FQNNGV. The CDR3 has 14 amino acids. CDR3 protein: CASRPGPSIDTQYF. DNA of the CDR3: TGTGCCAGCCGCCCGGGCCCTAGCATAGATACGCAGTATTTT.

This clonotype came up many times. The chain combines TRBV29-1 with TRBJ1-1, with 9 bases aligning to TRBD1. Looked up from germline, CDR1 is SQVTM and CDR2 is ANQGSEA. V lost 6 bases and J lost 6; bases outside the gene matches: 8. The length of the CDR3 is 13 residues. CDR3 loop: CSVYTGGSAEAFF. The CDR3 region has the DNA TGCAGCGTCTACACAGGGGGCTCCGCTGAAGCTTTCTTT. The variable domain in full, completed from reference TRBV29-1 and TRBJ1-1, reads SAVISQKPSRDICQRGTSLTIQCQVDSQVTMMFWYRQQPGQSLTLIATANQGSEATYESGFVIDKFPISRPNLTFSTLTVSNMSPEDSSIYLCSVYTGGSAEAFFGQGTRLTVV.

This clonotype was recorded at least ten times. This rearrangement joins TRBV6-5 to TRBJ1-4; TRBD1 is a possible D gene (5 bases). Germline V CDR1 and CDR2: MNHEY, SVGAGI. With 8 bases removed from V and 8 bases from J, the gap between germline ends came to 24 bases. The CDR3 length is 16 residues. The CDR3 DNA sequence: TGTGCCAGCGGTCGGGCTTCAATACCCGGGGGGGAAAAACTGTTTTTT. As protein: CASGRASIPGGEKLFF.

The genes are TRBV11-2 and TRBJ1-5; no definite D call. The CDR3 contains 13 residues. V shed 1 base and J shed 6 bases, with 7 bases lying between them. Germline CDR1 reads SGHAT; CDR2 reads FQNNGV. DNA for the CDR3: TGTGCCAGCAGCTTAGGTAGGGTTCAGCCCCAGCATTTT. It yields the protein CASSLGRVQPQHF.

The CDR3 loop is CASSLMQAFEQYF. Written as DNA, the CDR3 is TGTGCCAGCAGCTTGATGCAGGCCTTCGAGCAGTACTTC. The J gene is TRBJ2-7, the V gene TRBV7-8; D gene ambiguous. The CDR3 sequence is 13 residues long. Per germline, CDR1 SGHVS and CDR2 FQNEAQ. V was pared by 3 bases and J by 6 bases, with 12 bases between.

Turning to this clonotype: A junction end diverges from the germline sequence, so it may reflect a read error. The J gene is TRBJ2-2, the V gene TRBV6-5, with 7 bases fitting TRBD1. In germline, CDR1 is MNHEY, CDR2 SVGAGI. The length of the CDR3 is 14 residues. CDR3 in DNA: TGTGCTAGCAGTTACTCGAGGGGGCGGGTGGAGCTGTTTTTT. This gives the protein CASSYSRGRVELFF.

This clonotype was counted between two and nine times. This chain connects TRBV7-9 to TRBJ1-4; D unclear. V lost 1 base and J lost 0, with 12 bases in between. The germline CDR1 and CDR2 sequences are SEHNR and FQNEAQ (reference sequence). This CDR3 region has 17 residues. CDR3 nucleotides: TGTGCCAGCAGCTTAGACTTGGGCACTTCAACTAATGAAAAACTGTTTTTT. Its translation: CASSLDLGTSTNEKLFF.

On this clonotype itself: Given a much more abundant clone one base away, this may be a read error. The chain recombines TRBV6-6 with TRBJ1-4, with TRBD1 matching over 11 bases. Per germline, CDR1 MNHNY and CDR2 SVGAGI (reference sequence). This CDR3 contains 15 residues. The CDR3 is CASSGQGASNEKLSF. CDR3 nucleotides: TGTGCCAGCAGTGGACAGGGGGCTAGTAATGAAAAACTGTCTTTT.

The chain carries TRBV6-1 and TRBJ2-1; possible D gene TRBD1, 6 bases. The V and J ends lost 7 bases and 5 bases respectively, with 12 bases between them. This CDR3 spans 13 amino acids. Germline-derived CDR1 and CDR2 are MNHNS and SASEGT. The CDR3 sequence: CASKFGGDNEQFF. The DNA for the CDR3 is TGTGCCAGCAAATTTGGGGGCGACAATGAGCAGTTCTTC.

This clonotype was counted once. The chain couples TRBV6-1 to TRBJ1-1; 7 nucleotides line up with TRBD1. This CDR3 is 16 amino acids long. With 3 bases clipped from V and 8 bases from J, the junction kept 15 bases outside the gene matches. From germline, CDR1 is MNHNS and CDR2 SASEGT. The CDR3 here is CASSEGTGDYPTEAFF. CDR3 sequence (DNA): TGTGCCAGCAGTGAGGGCACAGGGGATTATCCCACCGAAGCTTTCTTT.

In its sample, this clonotype was seen many times. J is TRBJ2-7 and V is TRBV12-3 or TRBV12-4; D remains unclear. Trimming left V 7 bases short and J 6 bases short, with 10 bases between. The CDR3 is 11 amino acids. The CDR3 DNA sequence: TGTGCCAGCACCCCAGGTACCGAGCAGTACTTC. Its protein product is CASTPGTEQYF.

Regarding this clonotype: A single base separates this from a much larger clone, so it may be a read error. The CDR3 end shows no conserved phenylalanine or tryptophan, and so a read error is likely. The chain employs TRBV7-9 and TRBJ2-1; 9 bases match TRBD2. After removal of 4 bases from V and 8 bases from J, the junction contained 6 bases not matched to a gene. Germline V lookup: CDR1 SEHNR, CDR2 FQNEAQ (reference sequence). The CDR3 runs to 14 residues. The CDR3, as DNA: TGTGCCAGCAGCTGGATAGCGGGAGCATATGAGCAGTTCTAC. Amino acid sequence: CASSWIAGAYEQFY.

In the case of this clonotype: Given a much more abundant clone one base away, this may be a read error. The chain is built from TRBV30 and TRBJ1-2; D is undetermined. This CDR3 is 12 amino acids long. Germline assignment: CDR1 GTSNPN and CDR2 SVGIG (reference sequence). Here the CDR3 reads CVWTLPVSGYTF. The CDR3, as DNA: TGTGTCTGGACCCTACCGGTGAGCGGCTACACCTTC.

About this clonotype: A read error may be the cause here, since a much bigger clone is one base away. The genes are TRBV29-1 and TRBJ1-2, with a possible D match to TRBD1 (6 bases). Germline lookup yields CDR1 SQVTM and CDR2 ANQGSEA. This CDR3 has 17 residues. For the CDR3, the DNA is TGCAGCGTTGGGGGGCAGAGCGTCCTCCAGGTAGATTATGGCTACGCCTTC. As protein: CSVGGQSVLQVDYGYAF.

Regarding this clonotype: This sequence may be a read error, since a much larger clone differs from it by one base. The chain has TRBV12-3 or TRBV12-4 and TRBJ1-2, with TRBD1 identical over 10 bases. The V and J ends lost 5 bases and 4 bases, in that order; junction bases with no gene match: 13. CDR3 length: 17 amino acids. The CDR3 sequence: CASSTPYPGQGLYGYTF. In DNA, the CDR3 is TGTGCCAGCAGTACCCCATACCCGGGACAGGGGCTCTATGGCTACACCTTC.

Comment on this clonotype: At one boundary the junction diverges from the germline segment, which might be a read error. This CDR3 reads CASSYRDLQASFTDRQYF. The CDR3 DNA reads as TGTGCAAGCAGTTACCGGGACTTACAAGCGTCCTTCACAGATAGGCAGTATTTT. The rearrangement uses TRBV6-2 or TRBV6-3 and TRBJ2-3, with a tentative D call TRBD2 (6 bases). The CDR3 totals 18 residues. Germline V gives CDR1 MNHEY, CDR2 SVGEGT.

This clonotype has only a few counts. This likely comes from a read error, as the CDR3 has no conserved phenylalanine or tryptophan at its end. This sequence joins TRBV4-1 and TRBJ2-7; D may match TRBD1 or TRBD2 (6 bases each). Trimming stripped 3 bases from V and 7 bases from J, with 19 bases between. CDR3 length: 15 amino acids. Germline CDR1 and CDR2: MGHRA and YSYEKL. The CDR3 sequence: CASSHPGEGGNEQYY. The CDR3 region has the DNA TGCGCCAGCAGCCACCCTGGAGAAGGGGGGAATGAGCAGTACTAC.

With regard to this clonotype: Germline is not matched at one junction end, which may reflect a read error. The chain links TRBV5-1 to TRBJ2-3; D gene unclear. This CDR3 comprises 13 residues. Per germline, CDR1 SGHRS and CDR2 YFSETQ. CDR3 sequence reads: CPSSFSGTDTQYF. The CDR3, as DNA: TGCCCCAGCAGCTTTTCCGGCACAGATACGCAGTATTTT. The full variable domain, its missing parts supplied by reference TRBV5-1 and TRBJ2-3, is KAGVTQTPRYLIKTRGQQVTLSCSPISGHRSVSWYQQTPGQGLQFLFEYFSETQRNKGNFPGRFSGRQFSNSRSEMNVSTLELGDSALYLCPSSFSGTDTQYFGPGTRLTVL.

This clonotype was seen only once. It is likely a read error, because the conserved phenylalanine at the end of the CDR3 is missing. It is unclear where the CDR3 begins or ends on the DNA, so no DNA is shown, and the CDR3 is as TCRdb lists it. The V and J genes are TRBV11-2 and TRBJ1-2; the listed D gene, TRBD1, was not tested against the DNA. A total of 13 residues make up the CDR3, ends included. Germline assignment: CDR1 SGHAT and CDR2 FQNNGV. The CDR3 spells CASSLGQSRGFTL.

This clonotype was picked up many times. The chain joins TRBV24-1 to TRBJ1-5, with TRBD1 matching over 7 bases. J was trimmed by 3 bases and V by 5 bases; bases with no gene match: 3. CDR3 length: 14 amino acids. Germline loops: CDR1 KGHDR, CDR2 SFDVKD. The CDR3 DNA reads as TGTGCCACCAGTGGAGGACAGGACAATCAGCCCCAGCATTTT. This encodes CATSGGQDNQPQHF.

With regard to this clonotype: One end of the junction fails to match germline, which may point to a read error. The chain recombines TRBV11-2 with TRBJ2-7; 7 bases match TRBD2. Looked up from germline, CDR1 is SGHAT and CDR2 is FQNNGV. The CDR3 loop spans 15 amino acids. The DNA of the CDR3 is TGTGTCAGCAGCTTAGAAGGAGGGCCTGCGGGGGAGCAGTGCTTC. Translation gives CVSSLEGGPAGEQCF.

For this clonotype: One end of the junction varies from germline; a read error may be responsible. The chain employs TRBV10-2 and TRBJ2-2; 8 bases align to TRBD2. The CDR3 is 18 amino acids. The germline CDR1 and CDR2 sequences are WSHSY and SAAADI. The CDR3 bases are TGCGCCAGCAAGGGCTGGGAGCGGGAGAATCAGAACACCGGAGAGCCGTTTTTT. As protein: CASKGWERENQNTGEPFF.

This clonotype was seen only a few times. The gene calls are TRBV28 and TRBJ2-3; D is perhaps TRBD2 (6 bases). Germline V gene lookup returns CDR1 MDHEN and CDR2 SYDVKM. The CDR3 has 16 amino acids. Trimming removed 5 bases at V and 0 bases at J, with 15 bases between. CDR3 nucleotides: TGTGCCAGCAGTCACCACGGGGGTTCCAGCACAGATACGCAGTATTTT. It specifies CASSHHGGSSTDTQYF.